What follows are 16 T cell receptor beta chains derived from one specimen sequenced in a study of identical twins. One entry per CDR3 protein, called by TCRdb with MiXCR from the 5' RACE reads. The table shows 500,000 to 550,000 distinct CDR3 sequences, with around 20% occurring only once. This sample also appeared in a second study, on T cells expressing NK-cell markers.

The sample taken for sequencing was CD4+ T cells sorted from blood. The receptors come from a woman aged 18-29 years in good health.

The rearrangement joins TRBV20-1 to TRBJ2-1, with 15 bases aligning to TRBD2. Looked up from germline, CDR1 is DFQATT and CDR2 is SNEGSKA (reference sequence). V was pared by 4 bases and J by 6 bases, with 4 bases of the junction left unmatched. This CDR3 contains 15 residues. The chain's CDR3 is CSAIGLAGGGNEQFF. CDR3 sequence (DNA): TGCAGTGCTATCGGACTAGCGGGAGGGGGCAATGAGCAGTTCTTC.

This clonotype has at least ten counts. The chain is built from TRBV29-1 and TRBJ2-7, with 8 nucleotides matching TRBD1. The CDR3 is 13 residues long. The germline CDR1 and CDR2 sequences are SQVTM and ANQGSEA. Trimming removed 3 bases from V and 7 bases from J; junction bases left unmatched: 8. This CDR3 reads CSVERTGLGEQYF. CDR3 DNA sequence: TGCAGCGTTGAGCGGACAGGGCTGGGTGAGCAGTACTTC.

This chain uses TRBV20-1 with TRBJ2-7, with 10 bases identical to TRBD1. The CDR3 is made up of 16 amino acids. The germline V gene has CDR1 DFQATT and CDR2 SNEGSKA (reference sequence). Germline trimming cut 5 bases from V and 7 bases from J; bases unmatched to any gene: 17. CDR3 nucleotide sequence: TGCAGTGCTGCGGGGCGTCGGGGACAGGGGTCCCCAGAGCAGTACTTC. This sequence encodes CSAAGRRGQGSPEQYF.

This clonotype occurred a few times. The rearrangement uses TRBV29-1 and TRBJ2-7; D may correspond to TRBD1 or TRBD2 (5 bases each). Per germline, CDR1 SQVTM and CDR2 ANQGSEA. The CDR3 contains 12 residues. V dropped 4 bases and J dropped 3 bases, with 10 bases sitting between them. CDR3 DNA: TGCAGCGTTGGGCAGGGAGACTACGAGCAGTACTTC. Protein sequence: CSVGQGDYEQYF.

The chain uses TRBV11-2 and TRBJ2-3; tentatively, D is TRBD2 (5 bases). Germline-derived CDR1 and CDR2 are SGHAT and FQNNGV. Between the trimmed V and J ends, which lost 1 base and 0 bases, there was a span of 8 bases. The CDR3 length is 15 residues. CDR3 coding DNA: TGTGCCAGCAGCTTAGGGACTCATAGCACAGATACGCAGTATTTT. It is translated as CASSLGTHSTDTQYF.

This clonotype appeared a few times. The chain carries TRBV5-1 and TRBJ2-1; 9 positions agree with TRBD1. Trimming removed 4 bases from V and 8 bases from J; junction bases left unmatched: 7. Germline CDR1 is SGHRS and CDR2 is YFSETQ. The CDR3 has 14 amino acids. CDR3 in DNA: TGCGCCAGCAGCACCGGACAGGGGCGACATGAGCAGTTCTTC. It is translated as CASSTGQGRHEQFF. Complete variable domain (other parts from reference TRBV5-1 and TRBJ2-1): KAGVTQTPRYLIKTRGQQVTLSCSPISGHRSVSWYQQTPGQGLQFLFEYFSETQRNKGNFPGRFSGRQFSNSRSEMNVSTLELGDSALYLCASSTGQGRHEQFFGPGTRLTVL.

This clonotype has more than one count but fewer than ten. The chain uses TRBV20-1 and TRBJ1-2; D is unclear. Between the trimmed V and J ends, which lost 0 bases and 8 bases, there was a span of 10 bases. The CDR3 runs to 12 residues. Germline CDR1 reads DFQATT; CDR2 reads SNEGSKA (reference sequence). CDR3 sequence: CSARDRQMGYTF. The DNA for the CDR3 is TGCAGTGCTAGAGATCGGCAAATGGGCTACACCTTC.

This clonotype has a handful of counts. The chain has TRBV29-1 and TRBJ1-3; D ambiguous. CDR1 is SQVTM, CDR2 ANQGSEA, per germline. Trimming removed 7 bases from V and 1 base from J, with 8 bases in between. CDR3 length equals 12 residues. The CDR3 bases are TGCAGCGGACTCGAGTCTGGAAACACCATATATTTT. It codes for CSGLESGNTIYF. The variable domain in full, completed from reference TRBV29-1 and TRBJ1-3, reads SAVISQKPSRDICQRGTSLTIQCQVDSQVTMMFWYRQQPGQSLTLIATANQGSEATYESGFVIDKFPISRPNLTFSTLTVSNMSPEDSSIYLCSGLESGNTIYFGEGSWLTVV.

A few counts support this clonotype. The chain has TRBV3-1 and TRBJ2-1; 10 bases are shared with TRBD2. The germline V gene has CDR1 LGHDT and CDR2 YNNKEL (reference sequence). The V segment lost 1 base and the J segment 3 bases; nucleotides outside the gene matches: 0. The CDR3 length is 15 residues. The CDR3 protein is CASSQVAGGYNEQFF. The CDR3 DNA reads TGTGCCAGCAGCCAAGTAGCGGGGGGCTACAATGAGCAGTTCTTC.

There are a few counts of this clonotype. The CDR3 nucleotides are TGTGCCAGCAGCTTAGGGCTAGCCGAGGTCGATGAGCAGTTCTTC. It specifies CASSLGLAEVDEQFF. The chain joins TRBV7-2 to TRBJ2-1; TRBD2 might be the D (5 bases). Germline-derived CDR1 and CDR2 are SGHTA and FQGNSA. V lost 1 base, J lost 8 bases, and 15 bases lay in between. CDR3 length: 15 residues.

In this sample, this clonotype turned up a few times. This chain uses TRBV7-9 with TRBJ2-7, with D perhaps matching TRBD1 or TRBD2 (5 bases each). CDR3 size: 15 residues. Trimming took off 4 bases at V and 5 bases at J, with 18 bases between the two ends. From germline, CDR1 is SEHNR and CDR2 FQNEAQ (reference sequence). Here the CDR3 DNA reads TGTGCCAGCAGCTCTACTTACCCGGGGCGAGACGAGCAGTACTTC. Encoded protein: CASSSTYPGRDEQYF.

CDR3 region: CASTYLREGNEQYF. In DNA, the CDR3 is TGTGCCAGCACCTACCTACGAGAGGGAAACGAGCAGTACTTC. The V and J genes are TRBV2 and TRBJ2-7, with D perhaps matching TRBD2 (5 bases). The CDR3 has 14 residues. Trimming took 7 bases from V and 5 from J, leaving 18 bases between them. Per germline, CDR1 SNHLY and CDR2 FYNNEI.

This clonotype was counted ten times or more. The genes are TRBV7-9 and TRBJ2-7, with 8 bases that match TRBD1. This CDR3 region has 15 residues. CDR1 is SEHNR, CDR2 FQNEAQ, per germline (reference sequence). After removal of 3 bases from V and 3 bases from J, the junction contained 7 bases not matched to a gene. CDR3 nucleotide sequence: TGTGCCAGCAGCTTCCCGGGACAGGTCTACTACGAGCAGTACTTC. This encodes CASSFPGQVYYEQYF.

The chain has TRBV29-1 and TRBJ2-5, with D possibly being TRBD1 or TRBD2 (6 bases each). Germline loops: CDR1 SQVTM, CDR2 ANQGSEA. Trimming took 5 bases from V and 5 from J, leaving 18 bases between them. The CDR3 consists of 14 residues. The CDR3 loop reads CSVFPEGVGETQYF. CDR3 in DNA: TGCAGCGTTTTTCCGGAGGGGGTCGGCGAGACCCAGTACTTC.

This clonotype has more than one count but fewer than ten. V usage is TRBV20-1 and J usage is TRBJ1-2; weak D call: TRBD1 (6 bases). CDR1 and CDR2 (germline): DFQATT, SNEGSKA (reference sequence). The V gene lost 3 bases and the J gene lost 1 base, with 12 bases spanning the gap. CDR3 size: 14 residues. The CDR3 reads CSASRGQVNYGYTF. The CDR3 region has the DNA TGCAGTGCTAGCAGGGGTCAGGTTAACTATGGCTACACCTTC.

This chain joins TRBV20-1 and TRBJ2-3; 9 positions agree with TRBD2. Germline values: CDR1 DFQATT, CDR2 SNEGSKA (reference sequence). The trim removed 6 bases at V and 2 bases at J, leaving 6 bases unmatched. The CDR3 has 14 residues. CDR3: CSAPASGVTDTQYF. CDR3 DNA sequence: TGCAGTGCCCCCGCTAGCGGGGTCACAGATACGCAGTATTTT.